A selection of T cell receptor beta chains follows, all from one sample in a study of neurological immune-mediated disorders. One entry per CDR3 protein, called by TCRdb with MiXCR from the 5' RACE reads. The sample has about 49,000 distinct CDR3 sequences, less than 12% seen once. The sequenced material came from PBMCs. The receptors derive from a woman between 40 and 55 years old in good health. Each CDR3 is given with its conserved first and last residue. The order of the fields is clone size, V gene, J gene, D gene, CDR3 DNA, CDR3 protein. The D gene is left open where the match is weak. Size is omitted from some rows. Given values are once, few, many or a class for expanded clones.

clone_size: .
v_call: TRBV10-3
j_call: TRBJ1-1
d_call: .
cdr3_nt: TGTGCCATCAGTGAGTCGCCCGCGGATAACACTGAAGCTTTCTTT
cdr3_aa: CAISESPADNTEAFF

clone_size: many
v_call: TRBV10-3
j_call: TRBJ2-3
d_call: .
cdr3_nt: TGTGCCATCAGTGAAAGGGAGTCCTTAGATACGCAGTATTTT
cdr3_aa: CAISERESLDTQYF

clone_size: many
v_call: TRBV5-1
j_call: TRBJ2-7
d_call: TRBD1
cdr3_nt: TGCGCCAGCAACGCCGGGACAGGGGGCCAAGAGCAGTACTTC
cdr3_aa: CASNAGTGGQEQYF

clone_size: many
v_call: TRBV20-1
j_call: TRBJ2-1
d_call: TRBD2
cdr3_nt: TGCAGTGCCGAACCGGGACTAGCTAACCATGAGCAGTTCTTC
cdr3_aa: CSAEPGLANHEQFF

clone_size: many
v_call: TRBV15
j_call: TRBJ2-1
d_call: .
cdr3_nt: TGTGCCACCGCGGCAGGGGTCGATGAGCAGTTCTTC
cdr3_aa: CATAAGVDEQFF

clone_size: many
v_call: TRBV20-1
j_call: TRBJ1-6
d_call: TRBD1
cdr3_nt: TGCAGTGCTAAAACTTGGACAGGGGGACCTACGTCACCCCTCCACTTT
cdr3_aa: CSAKTWTGGPTSPLHF

clone_size: many
v_call: TRBV12-3/TRBV12-4
j_call: TRBJ2-1
d_call: TRBD2
cdr3_nt: TGTGCCAGCAGTCGGCTCCCTACTAGCGCCAATGAGCAGTTCTTC
cdr3_aa: CASSRLPTSANEQFF

clone_size: many
v_call: TRBV4-3
j_call: TRBJ2-1
d_call: TRBD1
cdr3_nt: TGCGCCAGCAGCCGACAGGGTCCAGGGCATGAGCAGTTCTTC
cdr3_aa: CASSRQGPGHEQFF

clone_size: many
v_call: TRBV9
j_call: TRBJ1-1
d_call: .
cdr3_nt: TGTGCCAGCAGCGAGGGAGGGAACACTGAAGCTTTCTTT
cdr3_aa: CASSEGGNTEAFF

clone_size: many
v_call: TRBV5-8
j_call: TRBJ2-1
d_call: TRBD2
cdr3_nt: TGTGCCAGCAGCTTAAGGACTAGCGGGAGGAACTATGAGCAGTTCTTC
cdr3_aa: CASSLRTSGRNYEQFF

clone_size: .
v_call: TRBV7-2
j_call: TRBJ1-2
d_call: .
cdr3_nt: TGTGTCAGCAGCTTCCCGGGACACTCTATCGGCTACACCTTC
cdr3_aa: CVSSFPGHSIGYTF

clone_size: many
v_call: TRBV4-1
j_call: TRBJ1-1
d_call: .
cdr3_nt: TGCGCCAGCAGCCAAGATGGGGGCAGGGGTACTGAAGCTTTCTTT
cdr3_aa: CASSQDGGRGTEAFF

clone_size: many
v_call: TRBV14
j_call: TRBJ2-3
d_call: .
cdr3_nt: TGTGCCAGCAGCCAATATTCAGGGTTGACAGATACGCAGTATTTT
cdr3_aa: CASSQYSGLTDTQYF

clone_size: many
v_call: TRBV7-2
j_call: TRBJ2-1
d_call: TRBD2
cdr3_nt: TGTGCCAGCAGCCTACTAGCGGTCTCCTACAATGAGCAGTTCTTC
cdr3_aa: CASSLLAVSYNEQFF

clone_size: .
v_call: TRBV20-1
j_call: TRBJ2-1
d_call: TRBD2
cdr3_nt: TGCAGTGCTAATGGGGGGGATAGCGGGAGCTCCTACAATGAGCAGTTCTTC
cdr3_aa: CSANGGDSGSSYNEQFF

clone_size: many
v_call: TRBV20-1
j_call: TRBJ2-1
d_call: .
cdr3_nt: TGCAGTGCTAGAGATGCCGTAGGGGAAAGGGACAATGAGCAGTTCTTC
cdr3_aa: CSARDAVGERDNEQFF

clone_size: many
v_call: TRBV5-1
j_call: TRBJ2-5
d_call: .
cdr3_nt: TGCGCCAGCAGCTCCTACAGGGACGGTTTTCGGGAGACCCAGTACTTC
cdr3_aa: CASSSYRDGFRETQYF

clone_size: many
v_call: TRBV20-1
j_call: TRBJ1-1
d_call: TRBD1
cdr3_nt: TGCAGTGCTAGAGCCAATGACAGGGTCAGGTACACTGAAGCTTTCTTT
cdr3_aa: CSARANDRVRYTEAFF

clone_size: many
v_call: TRBV6-2/TRBV6-3
j_call: TRBJ2-1
d_call: TRBD2
cdr3_nt: TGTGCCAGCAGAGAGCGGGAGGGATTCTACAATGAGCAGTTCTTC
cdr3_aa: CASREREGFYNEQFF

clone_size: .
v_call: TRBV18
j_call: TRBJ2-3
d_call: .
cdr3_nt: TGTGCCAGCTCACCTTCTAGCACAGATACGCAGTATTTT
cdr3_aa: CASSPSSTDTQYF

clone_size: many
v_call: TRBV5-1
j_call: TRBJ2-3
d_call: TRBD2
cdr3_nt: TGCGCCAGCAGCTCCCCTGGACTAGCGGGGAGCACAGATACGCAGTATTTT
cdr3_aa: CASSSPGLAGSTDTQYF

clone_size: many
v_call: TRBV20-1
j_call: TRBJ2-2
d_call: .
cdr3_nt: TGCAGTGCTAGGCGGGGCGAGACCGGGGAGCTGTTTTTT
cdr3_aa: CSARRGETGELFF

clone_size: many
v_call: TRBV6-5
j_call: TRBJ2-5
d_call: .
cdr3_nt: TGTGCCAGCAGTTACTCGGGGTGGACGGAACAAGAGACCCAGTACTTC
cdr3_aa: CASSYSGWTEQETQYF

clone_size: many
v_call: TRBV5-1
j_call: TRBJ1-1
d_call: .
cdr3_nt: TGCGCCAGCAGCTTGGTAGGGTCCGGCACTGAAGCTTTCTTT
cdr3_aa: CASSLVGSGTEAFF

clone_size: many
v_call: TRBV21-1
j_call: TRBJ1-2
d_call: .
cdr3_nt: TGTGCCAGCAGCAAAGGGGACAGGGCTTTGGGTACCTTC
cdr3_aa: CASSKGDRALGTF

clone_size: .
v_call: TRBV7-2
j_call: TRBJ1-6
d_call: .
cdr3_nt: TGTGCCAGCAGCTTTTGGGGCCTAAATTCACCCCTCCACTTT
cdr3_aa: CASSFWGLNSPLHF

clone_size: many
v_call: TRBV20-1
j_call: TRBJ1-5
d_call: .
cdr3_nt: TGCAGTGCTTTGGCCGGGAGTTATAGCAATCAGCCCCAGCATTTT
cdr3_aa: CSALAGSYSNQPQHF

clone_size: medium-sized
v_call: TRBV5-1
j_call: TRBJ2-5
d_call: .
cdr3_nt: TGCGCCAGCAGCTTGGTCGGAGACCAAGAGACCCAGTACTTC
cdr3_aa: CASSLVGDQETQYF

clone_size: many
v_call: TRBV20-1
j_call: TRBJ1-2
d_call: .
cdr3_nt: TGCAGTGCTAGACGGGCTGATGGCTACACCTTC
cdr3_aa: CSARRADGYTF

clone_size: many
v_call: TRBV20-1
j_call: TRBJ2-7
d_call: .
cdr3_nt: TGCAGTGCGCATCAAACTAGAGGGAGCGAGCAGTACTTC
cdr3_aa: CSAHQTRGSEQYF

clone_size: many
v_call: TRBV18
j_call: TRBJ1-6
d_call: .
cdr3_nt: TGTGCCAGCTCACCACAGGAGGATAATTCACCCCTCCACTTT
cdr3_aa: CASSPQEDNSPLHF

clone_size: many
v_call: TRBV20-1
j_call: TRBJ2-4
d_call: .
cdr3_nt: TGCAGTGCTAGAGCGACGTGGCAGGGCGTAACCAAAAACATTCAGTACTTC
cdr3_aa: CSARATWQGVTKNIQYF

clone_size: many
v_call: TRBV6-2/TRBV6-3
j_call: TRBJ2-3
d_call: TRBD1
cdr3_nt: TGTGCCAGCAGTTTCCGGGACAGACCCACAGATACGCAGTATTTT
cdr3_aa: CASSFRDRPTDTQYF

clone_size: many
v_call: TRBV15
j_call: TRBJ2-3
d_call: .
cdr3_nt: TGTGCCACCAGTATGACCCTTACAGATACGCAGTATTTT
cdr3_aa: CATSMTLTDTQYF

clone_size: many
v_call: TRBV11-3
j_call: TRBJ2-7
d_call: .
cdr3_nt: TGTGCCAGCAGCACCAGGGGTTCACGGGAGCAGTACTTC
cdr3_aa: CASSTRGSREQYF

clone_size: .
v_call: TRBV14
j_call: TRBJ2-7
d_call: .
cdr3_nt: TGTGCCAGCGGGGGCAGGAGCCTCTACGAGCAGTACTTC
cdr3_aa: CASGGRSLYEQYF

clone_size: many
v_call: TRBV20-1
j_call: TRBJ1-2
d_call: .
cdr3_nt: TGCAGTGCCCGCCCCCAGGGGCGCGGTGGCTACACCTTC
cdr3_aa: CSARPQGRGGYTF

clone_size: few
v_call: TRBV10-3
j_call: TRBJ2-7
d_call: .
cdr3_nt: TGTGCCATCAGTGCAGGCTACGAGCAGTACTTC
cdr3_aa: CAISAGYEQYF

clone_size: many
v_call: TRBV25-1
j_call: TRBJ2-5
d_call: TRBD2
cdr3_nt: TGTGCCAGCAGTAGTCGGACTAGCGCTGAGACCCAGTACTTC
cdr3_aa: CASSSRTSAETQYF

clone_size: .
v_call: TRBV6-5
j_call: TRBJ2-1
d_call: TRBD2
cdr3_nt: TGTGCCAGCAGTTACGGTGCGGGAGGCTCCTACAATGAGCAGTTCTTC
cdr3_aa: CASSYGAGGSYNEQFF

clone_size: .
v_call: TRBV6-2/TRBV6-3
j_call: TRBJ2-1
d_call: TRBD2
cdr3_nt: TGTGCCAGCAGTTACTTCGGGGGGGAGCAGTTCTTC
cdr3_aa: CASSYFGGEQFF

clone_size: many
v_call: TRBV27
j_call: TRBJ1-6
d_call: .
cdr3_nt: TGTGCCAGCAGTTCCAATGTGGGAAGCTCCTATAATTCACCCCTCCACTTT
cdr3_aa: CASSSNVGSSYNSPLHF